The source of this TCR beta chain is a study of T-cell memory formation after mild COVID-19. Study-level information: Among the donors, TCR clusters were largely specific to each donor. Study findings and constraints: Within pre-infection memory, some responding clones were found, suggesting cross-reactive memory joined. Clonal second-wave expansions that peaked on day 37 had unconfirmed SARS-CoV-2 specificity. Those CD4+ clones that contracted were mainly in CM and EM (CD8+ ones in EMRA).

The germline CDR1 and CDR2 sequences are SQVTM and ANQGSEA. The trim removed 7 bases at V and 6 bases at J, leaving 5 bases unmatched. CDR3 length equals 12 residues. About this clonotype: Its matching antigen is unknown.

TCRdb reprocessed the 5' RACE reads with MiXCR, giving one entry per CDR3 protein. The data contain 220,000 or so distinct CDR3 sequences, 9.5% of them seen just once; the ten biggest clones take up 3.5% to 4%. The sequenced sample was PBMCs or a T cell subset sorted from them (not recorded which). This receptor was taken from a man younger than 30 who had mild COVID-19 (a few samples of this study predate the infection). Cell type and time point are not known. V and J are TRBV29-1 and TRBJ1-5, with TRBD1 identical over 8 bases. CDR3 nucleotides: TGCAGCGCCCGACAGGGGAGTCAGCCCCAGCATTTT. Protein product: CSARQGSQPQHF.